This is a list of T cell receptor beta chains from one sample in a study of OX40 agonist ivuxolimab in advanced cancers. Libraries were prepared by immunoSEQ multiplex PCR; TCRdb keeps only in-frame clonotypes and omits some of them. The sample shows about 81,000 clones, 70% to 90% of them seen only once. Sequenced here: CD4+ or CD8+ T cells sorted from blood, sampled in a trial of the OX40 agonist ivuxolimab. These receptor sequences come from an adult with an advanced solid tumor such as melanoma, head and neck, liver or kidney cancer. Both conserved end residues are part of each CDR3. The order of the fields is V gene, J gene, clone size, D gene, CDR3 protein, CDR3 DNA. The D gene is left open where the match is weak. Not every row has a clone size; where given, it reads once, few, many or a size class.

v_call: TRBV6-6
j_call: TRBJ2-5
clone_size: -
d_call: TRBD2
cdr3_aa: CASSSSSGGTREQYF
cdr3_nt: TGTGCCAGCAGTTCATCTAGCGGGGGGACGAGGGAGCAGTACTTC

v_call: TRBV6-1
j_call: TRBJ1-2
clone_size: -
d_call: -
cdr3_aa: CASSERADYGYTF
cdr3_nt: TGTGCCAGCAGTGAAAGGGCAGACTATGGCTACACCTTC

v_call: TRBV6-5
j_call: TRBJ1-2
clone_size: -
d_call: -
cdr3_aa: CASSYSGYGYTF
cdr3_nt: TGTGCCAGCAGTTACTCTGGGTATGGCTACACCTTC

v_call: TRBV19
j_call: TRBJ1-3
clone_size: -
d_call: TRBD1
cdr3_aa: CASSTDRDSSSGNTIYF
cdr3_nt: TGTGCCAGTAGTACGGACCGGGACAGCAGCTCTGGAAACACCATATATTTT

v_call: TRBV7-9
j_call: TRBJ2-7
clone_size: -
d_call: TRBD1
cdr3_aa: CASSTLTGVRTYEQYF
cdr3_nt: TGTGCCAGCAGCACCCTGACAGGGGTTCGCACCTACGAGCAGTACTTC

v_call: TRBV29-1
j_call: TRBJ1-2
clone_size: -
d_call: TRBD1
cdr3_aa: CSVLTGGGTNGYTF
cdr3_nt: TGCAGCGTTCTGACAGGGGGCGGCACTAATGGCTACACCTTC

v_call: TRBV10-1
j_call: TRBJ1-1
clone_size: -
d_call: -
cdr3_aa: CVTKQGPNTEAFF
cdr3_nt: TGCGTCACAAAGCAAGGGCCGAACACTGAAGCTTTCTTT

v_call: TRBV5-1
j_call: TRBJ1-4
clone_size: -
d_call: -
cdr3_aa: CASSLGGQRGEKLFF
cdr3_nt: TGCGCCAGCAGCTTGGGGGGTCAACGAGGTGAAAAACTGTTTTTT

v_call: TRBV10-3
j_call: TRBJ1-1
clone_size: -
d_call: -
cdr3_aa: CAIRGDAWSQGEGEAFF
cdr3_nt: TGTGCCATCAGGGGGGACGCATGGAGCCAGGGAGAAGGGGAAGCTTTCTTT

v_call: TRBV5-1
j_call: TRBJ2-7
clone_size: -
d_call: -
cdr3_aa: CASTETGSSYEQYF
cdr3_nt: TGCGCCAGTACCGAGACCGGGAGCTCCTACGAGCAGTACTTC

v_call: TRBV7-7
j_call: TRBJ2-3
clone_size: -
d_call: -
cdr3_aa: CASSLALGDTQYF
cdr3_nt: TGTGCCAGCAGCTTAGCGTTAGGGGATACGCAGTATTTT

v_call: TRBV11-2
j_call: TRBJ2-7
clone_size: -
d_call: TRBD1
cdr3_aa: CASSLDRGDSYEQYF
cdr3_nt: TGTGCCAGCAGCCTCGACAGGGGCGACTCCTACGAGCAGTACTTC

v_call: TRBV4-1
j_call: TRBJ2-3
clone_size: -
d_call: TRBD1
cdr3_aa: CASSQGQNTDTQYF
cdr3_nt: TGCGCCAGCAGCCAGGGACAGAACACAGATACGCAGTATTTT

v_call: TRBV1
j_call: TRBJ1-1
clone_size: -
d_call: -
cdr3_aa: CTSSRRPF
cdr3_nt: TGCACCAGCAGCCGTAGACCGTTT

v_call: TRBV7-9
j_call: TRBJ1-1
clone_size: few
d_call: -
cdr3_aa: CASSLASGATEAFF
cdr3_nt: TGTGCCAGCAGCTTAGCTTCAGGGGCAACTGAAGCTTTCTTT

v_call: TRBV18
j_call: TRBJ2-7
clone_size: -
d_call: TRBD1
cdr3_aa: CASSTRTGGYEQYF
cdr3_nt: TGTGCCAGCTCAACTCGGACAGGGGGCTACGAGCAGTACTTC

v_call: TRBV7-2
j_call: TRBJ1-3
clone_size: -
d_call: -
cdr3_aa: CASSLPFGDTIYF
cdr3_nt: TGTGCCAGCAGCTTACCCTTCGGGGACACCATATATTTT

v_call: TRBV5-8
j_call: TRBJ2-5
clone_size: -
d_call: -
cdr3_aa: CASTTPLRETQYF
cdr3_nt: TGTGCCAGCACCACCCCCCTACGGGAGACCCAGTACTTC

v_call: TRBV5-1
j_call: TRBJ1-1
clone_size: -
d_call: -
cdr3_aa: CASSLLQGKGSAEAFF
cdr3_nt: TGCGCCAGCAGCTTGCTCCAGGGGAAGGGTTCAGCTGAAGCTTTCTTT

v_call: TRBV29-1
j_call: TRBJ2-7
clone_size: -
d_call: TRBD1
cdr3_aa: CSAAGRGQREQYF
cdr3_nt: TGCAGCGCAGCAGGTAGGGGGCAGCGGGAGCAGTACTTC

v_call: TRBV6-5
j_call: TRBJ2-1
clone_size: -
d_call: TRBD2
cdr3_aa: CASRTSGGNNEQFF
cdr3_nt: TGTGCCAGCAGGACTAGCGGGGGAAACAATGAGCAGTTCTTC

v_call: TRBV5-1
j_call: TRBJ2-3
clone_size: few
d_call: TRBD1
cdr3_aa: CASSPPQGASDTQYF
cdr3_nt: TGCGCCAGCAGCCCACCACAGGGGGCTAGCGATACGCAGTATTTT

v_call: TRBV29-1
j_call: TRBJ2-5
clone_size: -
d_call: -
cdr3_aa: CSVAPGGTQETQYF
cdr3_nt: TGCAGCGTTGCACCAGGGGGGACTCAAGAGACCCAGTACTTC